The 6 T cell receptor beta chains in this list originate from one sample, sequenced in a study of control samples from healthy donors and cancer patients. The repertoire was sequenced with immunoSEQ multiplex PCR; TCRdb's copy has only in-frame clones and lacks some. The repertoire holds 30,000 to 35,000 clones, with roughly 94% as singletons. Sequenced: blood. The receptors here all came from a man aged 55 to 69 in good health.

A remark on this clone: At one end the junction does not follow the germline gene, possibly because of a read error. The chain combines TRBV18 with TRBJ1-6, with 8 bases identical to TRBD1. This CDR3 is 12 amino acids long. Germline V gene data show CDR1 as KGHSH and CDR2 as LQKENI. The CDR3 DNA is TGTGCCAGCTCAATCGCAGGGGGCGGTCTCCTTTTT. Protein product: CASSIAGGGLLF.

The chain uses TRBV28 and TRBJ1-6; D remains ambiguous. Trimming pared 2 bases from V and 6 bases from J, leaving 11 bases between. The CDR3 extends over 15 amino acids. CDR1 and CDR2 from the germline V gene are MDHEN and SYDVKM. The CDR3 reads CASSLRSVSNSPLHF. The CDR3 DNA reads TGTGCCAGCAGTTTAAGGTCCGTCTCTAATTCACCCCTCCACTTT.

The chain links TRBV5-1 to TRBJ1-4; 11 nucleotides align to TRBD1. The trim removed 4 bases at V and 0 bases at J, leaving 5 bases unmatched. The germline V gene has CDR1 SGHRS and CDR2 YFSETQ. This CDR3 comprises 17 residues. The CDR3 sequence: CASSGDRGIATNEKLFF. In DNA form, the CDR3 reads TGCGCCAGCAGCGGGGACAGGGGGATTGCAACTAATGAAAAACTGTTTTTT.

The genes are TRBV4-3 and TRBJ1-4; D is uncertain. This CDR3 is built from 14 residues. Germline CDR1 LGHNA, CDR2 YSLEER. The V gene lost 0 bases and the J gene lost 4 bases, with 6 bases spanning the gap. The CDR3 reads CASSQDQFNEKLFF. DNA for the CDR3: TGCGCCAGCAGCCAAGATCAGTTTAATGAAAAACTGTTTTTT.

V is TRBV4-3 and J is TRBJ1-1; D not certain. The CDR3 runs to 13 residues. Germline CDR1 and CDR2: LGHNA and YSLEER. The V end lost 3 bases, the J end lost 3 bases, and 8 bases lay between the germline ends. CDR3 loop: CASSQSGYTEAFF. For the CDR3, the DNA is TGCGCCAGCAGCCAGTCTGGCTACACTGAAGCTTTCTTT.

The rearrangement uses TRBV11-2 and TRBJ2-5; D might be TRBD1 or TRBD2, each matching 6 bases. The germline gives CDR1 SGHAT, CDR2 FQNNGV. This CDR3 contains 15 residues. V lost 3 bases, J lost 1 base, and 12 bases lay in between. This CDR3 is CASSFIGGGQETQYF. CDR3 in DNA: TGTGCCAGCAGCTTTATTGGAGGGGGCCAAGAGACCCAGTACTTC.